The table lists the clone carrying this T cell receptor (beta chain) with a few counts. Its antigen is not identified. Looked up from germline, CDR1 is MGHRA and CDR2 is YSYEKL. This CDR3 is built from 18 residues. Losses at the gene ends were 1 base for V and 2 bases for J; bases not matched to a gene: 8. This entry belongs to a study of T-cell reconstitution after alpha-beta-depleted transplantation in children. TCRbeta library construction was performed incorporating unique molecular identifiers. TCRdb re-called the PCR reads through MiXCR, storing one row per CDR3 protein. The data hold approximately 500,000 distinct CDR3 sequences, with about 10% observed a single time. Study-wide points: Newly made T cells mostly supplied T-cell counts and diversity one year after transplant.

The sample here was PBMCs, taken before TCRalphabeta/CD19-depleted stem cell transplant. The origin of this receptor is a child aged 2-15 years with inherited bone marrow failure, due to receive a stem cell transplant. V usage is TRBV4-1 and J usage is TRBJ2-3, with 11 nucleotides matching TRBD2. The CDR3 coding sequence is TGCGCCAGCAGCCAAGCTCCTAGCGGGAGGACCCACACAGATACGCAGTATTTT. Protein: CASSQAPSGRTHTDTQYF.